This T cell receptor (beta chain) was sequenced for a study of vaccination and CD4 T cells after COVID-19. Study in general: Two Hispanic individuals were among six male and four female convalescent patients. A median of 72 days (range 14 to 241) separated dose two from the taking of post-vaccine samples. Post-COVID sampling occurred a median around 100 days after diagnosis (range 35 to 161).

As concerns this clonotype: The antigen is undetermined.

Sample treatment: approximately 9-day PBMC culture with coronavirus spike peptide pools or control peptides (ViraFEST assay). IL-2 (approximately 10 IU/ml) and peptide pools (approximately 9.8 ug/ml) were added to cultures of around 2 million PBMCs per well. Sequencing of the DNA from cultured CD4+ T cells was carried out with the Oncomine TCR Beta short-read assay. MiXCR was run by TCRdb on the PCR reads, yielding one entry per CDR3 protein. Here the sample spans 17,000 or so distinct CDR3 sequences, 43% being singletons. The material sequenced was CD4+ T cells from blood, cultured in vitro, taken before SARS-CoV-2 vaccination. This TCR derives from a human donor who had recovered from COVID-19.

The CDR3 DNA reads as TGTGCCAGCAGCTTAGGGGCAGGCACAGATACGCAGTATTTT. Translating it yields CASSLGAGTDTQYF. This chain uses TRBV7-2 with TRBJ2-3; D is uncertain. Germline V gene lookup returns CDR1 SGHTA and CDR2 FQGNSA. Trimming removed 1 base from V and 1 base from J, with 6 bases in between. The CDR3 has 14 residues.